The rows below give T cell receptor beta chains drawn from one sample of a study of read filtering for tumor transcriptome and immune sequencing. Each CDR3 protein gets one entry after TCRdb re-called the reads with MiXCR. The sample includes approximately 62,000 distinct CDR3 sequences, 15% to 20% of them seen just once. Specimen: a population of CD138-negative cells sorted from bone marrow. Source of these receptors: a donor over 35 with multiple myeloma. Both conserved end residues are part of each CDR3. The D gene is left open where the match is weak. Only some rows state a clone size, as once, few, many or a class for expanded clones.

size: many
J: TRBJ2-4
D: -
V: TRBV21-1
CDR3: CASTSGTAAKNIQYF
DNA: TGTGCCAGCACCTCCGGGACAGCAGCCAAAAACATTCAGTACTTC

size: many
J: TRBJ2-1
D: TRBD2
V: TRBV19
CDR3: CASSGTSGGPYNEQFF
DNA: TGTGCCAGTAGCGGGACTAGCGGGGGCCCCTACAATGAGCAGTTCTTC

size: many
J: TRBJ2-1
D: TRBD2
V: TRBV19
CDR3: CATSLGLAGRQEEQFF
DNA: TGTGCCACCTCACTCGGGCTAGCGGGCCGGCAGGAGGAGCAGTTCTTC

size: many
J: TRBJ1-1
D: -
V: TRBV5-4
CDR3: CASSLTGTDTEAFF
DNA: TGTGCCAGCAGCTTGACGGGTACGGACACTGAAGCTTTCTTT

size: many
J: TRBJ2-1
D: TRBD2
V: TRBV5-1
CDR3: CASSLESGVIVEQFF
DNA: TGCGCCAGCAGCTTGGAAAGCGGGGTTATCGTTGAGCAGTTCTTC

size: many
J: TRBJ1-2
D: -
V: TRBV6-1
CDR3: CASSEVGARGYTF
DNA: TGTGCCAGCAGTGAAGTTGGGGCGCGTGGCTACACCTTC

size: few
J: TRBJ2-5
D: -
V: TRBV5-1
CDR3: CASSFVGLQETQYF
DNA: TGCGCCAGCAGCTTCGTGGGGCTCCAAGAGACCCAGTACTTC

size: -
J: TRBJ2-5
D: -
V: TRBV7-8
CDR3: CASNPLTAQETQYF
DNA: TGTGCCAGCAACCCCTTAACTGCTCAGGAGACCCAGTACTTC

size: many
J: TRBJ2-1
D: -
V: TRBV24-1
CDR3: CATSGDGGRINEQFF
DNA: TGTGCCACCAGTGGTGACGGGGGGCGAATCAATGAGCAGTTCTTC

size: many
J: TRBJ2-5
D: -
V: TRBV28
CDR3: CASSLQGETQYF
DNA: TGTGCCAGCAGTTTACAGGGGGAGACCCAGTACTTC

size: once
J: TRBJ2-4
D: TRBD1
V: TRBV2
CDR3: CASSAGQGAKDIQYF
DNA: TGTGCCAGCAGTGCCGGACAGGGGGCCAAGGACATTCAGTACTTC

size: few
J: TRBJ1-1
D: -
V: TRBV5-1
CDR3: CASSSTNPRTEAFF
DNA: TGCGCCAGCAGCAGTACGAACCCGAGGACTGAAGCTTTCTTT

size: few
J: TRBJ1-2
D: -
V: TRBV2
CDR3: CASSEIGNGYTF
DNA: TGTGCCAGCAGTGAGATCGGGAATGGCTACACCTTC

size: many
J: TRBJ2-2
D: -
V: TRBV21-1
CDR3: CASSKERGELFF
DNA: TGTGCCAGCAGCAAAGAGAGAGGGGAGCTGTTTTTT

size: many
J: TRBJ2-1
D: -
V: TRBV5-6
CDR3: CASSSDFHNEQFF
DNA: TGTGCCAGCAGCTCGGACTTCCACAATGAGCAGTTCTTC

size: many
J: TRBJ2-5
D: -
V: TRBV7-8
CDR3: CASSRFFDSHQETQYF
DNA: TGTGCCAGCAGCCGTTTCTTTGACAGTCATCAAGAGACCCAGTACTTC

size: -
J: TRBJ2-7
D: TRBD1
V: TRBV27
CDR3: CASSLDRGHEQYF
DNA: TGTGCCAGCAGTTTAGACAGGGGCCACGAGCAGTACTTC

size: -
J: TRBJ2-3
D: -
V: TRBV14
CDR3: CSSTQGSKYTQYF
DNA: TGTTCCAGCACCCAAGGTTCCAAGTACACGCAGTATTTT

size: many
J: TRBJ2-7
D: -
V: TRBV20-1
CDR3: CSARGDSLYEQYF
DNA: TGCAGTGCTAGGGGGGACTCCCTCTACGAGCAGTACTTC

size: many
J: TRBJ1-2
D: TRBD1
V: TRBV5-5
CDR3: CASSNPGTGDEYGYTF
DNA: TGTGCCAGCAGTAATCCCGGGACAGGGGATGAATATGGCTACACCTTC

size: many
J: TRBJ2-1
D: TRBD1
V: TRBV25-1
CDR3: CASSELLGQGIYNEQFF
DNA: TGTGCCAGCAGTGAGCTCCTGGGACAGGGGATCTACAATGAGCAGTTCTTC

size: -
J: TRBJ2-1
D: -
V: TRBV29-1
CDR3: CSVDAQGYNEQFF
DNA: TGCAGCGTTGACGCACAGGGTTACAATGAGCAGTTCTTC

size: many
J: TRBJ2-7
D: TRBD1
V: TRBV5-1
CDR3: CASSLSGTGSSEQYF
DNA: TGCGCCAGCAGCTTATCCGGGACAGGTTCCTCCGAGCAGTACTTC

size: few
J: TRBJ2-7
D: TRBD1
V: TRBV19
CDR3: CASSDFLMGQAYEQYF
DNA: TGTGCCAGTAGCGATTTCCTCATGGGACAGGCCTACGAGCAGTACTTC

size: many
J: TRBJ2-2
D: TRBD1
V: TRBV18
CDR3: CASSPRTGTESGELFF
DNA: TGTGCCAGCTCACCACGGACAGGGACGGAATCCGGGGAGCTGTTTTTT

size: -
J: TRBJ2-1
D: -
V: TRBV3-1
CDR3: CASSQAWGAYNEQLF
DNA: TGTGCCAGCAGCCAAGCCTGGGGGGCGTACAACGAGCAGCTCTTC

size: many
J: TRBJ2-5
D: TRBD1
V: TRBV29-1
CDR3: CSGRQGAETQYF
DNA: TGCAGCGGACGACAGGGGGCTGAGACCCAGTACTTC

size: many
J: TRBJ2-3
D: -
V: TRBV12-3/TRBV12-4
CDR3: CASSFGGGTDTQYF
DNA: TGTGCCAGCAGTTTCGGAGGGGGCACAGATACGCAGTATTTT

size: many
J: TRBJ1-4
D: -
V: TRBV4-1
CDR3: CASSQDQGLKLFF
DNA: TGCGCCAGCAGCCAAGATCAGGGTTTGAAACTGTTTTTT

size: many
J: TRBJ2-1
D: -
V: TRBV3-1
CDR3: CASSQDLINPYNEQFF
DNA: TGTGCCAGCAGCCAAGATCTTATCAACCCCTACAATGAGCAGTTCTTC

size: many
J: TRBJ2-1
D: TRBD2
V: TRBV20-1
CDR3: CSAGSGTYNEQFF
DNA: TGCAGTGCAGGTAGCGGGACGTACAATGAGCAGTTCTTC

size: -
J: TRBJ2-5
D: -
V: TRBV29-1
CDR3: CSVGGIQETQYF
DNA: TGCAGCGTTGGCGGGATCCAAGAGACCCAGTACTTC

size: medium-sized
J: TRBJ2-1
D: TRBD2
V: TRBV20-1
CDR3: CSATSGAISNEQFF
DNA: TGCAGTGCTACTAGCGGGGCTATTTCCAATGAGCAGTTCTTC

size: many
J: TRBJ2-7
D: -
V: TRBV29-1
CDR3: CSVEYDTPYEQYF
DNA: TGCAGCGTTGAATACGACACCCCCTACGAGCAGTACTTC

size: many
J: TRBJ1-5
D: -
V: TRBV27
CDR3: CASSLSIGNQPQHF
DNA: TGTGCCAGCAGTTTATCGATCGGGAATCAGCCCCAGCATTTT

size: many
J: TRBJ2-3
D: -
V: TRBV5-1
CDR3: CASSYTGVSTDTQYF
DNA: TGCGCCAGCAGCTATACGGGAGTTAGCACAGATACGCAGTATTTT

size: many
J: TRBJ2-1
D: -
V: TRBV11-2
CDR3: CASSLDLLEAASSYNEQFF
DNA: TGTGCCAGCAGCTTAGATCTATTAGAAGCGGCGAGCTCCTACAATGAGCAGTTCTTC

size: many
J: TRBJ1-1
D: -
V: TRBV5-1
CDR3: CASSLGGITEAFF
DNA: TGCGCCAGCAGCTTGGGTGGGATCACTGAAGCTTTCTTT

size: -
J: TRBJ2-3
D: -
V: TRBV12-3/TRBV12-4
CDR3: CASSFKRGISADTQYF
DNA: TGTGCCAGCAGTTTTAAGAGGGGGATTAGCGCAGATACGCAGTATTTT

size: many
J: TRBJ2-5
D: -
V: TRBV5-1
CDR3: CASSTQPQETQYF
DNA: TGCGCCAGCAGCACCCAGCCCCAAGAGACCCAGTACTTC

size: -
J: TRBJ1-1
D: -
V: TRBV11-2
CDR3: CASSLIGSGNTEAFF
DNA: TGTGCCAGCAGCCTGATCGGCAGTGGAAACACTGAAGCTTTCTTT

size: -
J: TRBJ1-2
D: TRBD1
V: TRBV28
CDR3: CAIRGGPYGYAF
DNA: TGTGCCATCCGAGGGGGCCCTTATGGCTACGCCTTC

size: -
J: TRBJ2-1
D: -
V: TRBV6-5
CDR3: CASSHETRGRDEQFF
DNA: TGTGCCAGCAGCCACGAGACTAGAGGTCGGGATGAGCAGTTCTTC

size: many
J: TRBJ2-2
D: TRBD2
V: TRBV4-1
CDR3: CASSQVGGRIYTGELFF
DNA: TGCGCCAGCAGCCAAGTCGGCGGGAGGATCTACACCGGGGAGCTGTTTTTT

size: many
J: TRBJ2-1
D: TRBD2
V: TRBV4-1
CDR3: CASGLAGYNEQFF
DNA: TGCGCCAGCGGACTAGCGGGGTACAATGAGCAGTTCTTC

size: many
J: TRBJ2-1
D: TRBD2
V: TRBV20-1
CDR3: CSASQAGGPREQFF
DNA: TGCAGTGCTAGCCAAGCGGGAGGGCCCCGGGAGCAGTTCTTC

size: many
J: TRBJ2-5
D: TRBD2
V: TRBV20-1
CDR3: CSGFGGGETQYF
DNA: TGCAGTGGATTCGGGGGAGGGGAGACCCAGTACTTC

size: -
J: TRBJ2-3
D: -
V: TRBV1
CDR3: CTSSQDPRGTQGDTQYF
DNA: TGCACCAGCAGCCAAGACCCCCGGGGCACTCAGGGAGATACGCAGTATTTT

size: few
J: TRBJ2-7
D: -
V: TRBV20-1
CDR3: CSASRDGHYEQYF
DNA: TGCAGTGCTAGCCGGGACGGTCACTACGAGCAGTACTTC

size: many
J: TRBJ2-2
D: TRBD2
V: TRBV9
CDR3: CASSPRGAGELFF
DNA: TGTGCCAGCAGCCCGCGGGGGGCCGGGGAGCTGTTTTTT